What follows describes a single T cell receptor beta chain. To make TCR beta libraries, researchers used iRepertoire HTBI primers and Arm-PCR of CDR3 regions. Per the study methods: Looking across samples, the authors found 55 to 70 TRBV and 13 to 15 TRBJ segments. TCRdb called the multiplex PCR reads again in MiXCR, with one record for every CDR3 protein. The V and J calls were not made by the authors but by TCRdb's processing. Among about 620,000 distinct CDR3 sequences listed, about 15% were seen once. This record belongs to a study of regulatory T cells in long-lasting Graves disease. Time point described: newly diagnosed GD, antithyroid drugs for less than 3 months. RNA isolated from PBMCs was used to make the TCR library. Looked up from germline, CDR1 is MNHEY and CDR2 is SVGEGT. This CDR3 has 14 amino acids. V was clipped by 2 bases and J by 2 bases, with 9 bases between them. Another study also made use of these data, one on T cells in Graves' hyperthyroidism and ophthalmopathy. That study reports: Classification by a 13 V-J model distinguished ophthalmopathy from stable hyperthyroidism.

The receptor was derived from a woman in her 30s with Graves disease. Specimen: peripheral blood mononuclear cells (PBMCs), collected at new diagnosis, from a patient treated with antithyroid drugs. V usage is TRBV6-2 or TRBV6-3 and J usage is TRBJ1-2; D gene unclear. CDR3: CASSYGRTNYGYTF. The CDR3 nucleotides read TGTGCCAGCAGTTACGGGCGGACCAACTATGGCTACACCTTC.